This passage covers 28 T cell receptor beta chains from one sample sequenced in a study of monozygotic twins with inflammatory bowel disease. With the 5' RACE reads reprocessed, TCRdb shows one record per CDR3 protein and no DNA. The specimen's table records more than 300,000 distinct CDR3 sequences. Source material: blood. The receptors originated from a human donor with ulcerative colitis or Crohn's disease, or a healthy co-twin of an affected twin (not recorded which).

The chain carries TRBV14 and TRBJ2-5; TCRdb picks TRBD1, but there is no DNA to check that call. Germline loops: CDR1 SGHDN, CDR2 FVKESK. This CDR3 is built from 13 residues. CDR3 region: CASSRQVQETQYF.

The chain joins TRBV12-3 or TRBV12-4 to TRBJ1-2; with no DNA, the TCRdb D assignment of TRBD1 cannot be verified. The length of the CDR3 is 15 residues. CDR3 amino acids: CASSTSAPRPYGYTF.

V is TRBV4-3 and J is TRBJ2-7; TCRdb selects TRBD2, and the lack of DNA leaves this call unchecked. This CDR3 has 15 residues. Germline V gene sequence: CDR1 LGHNA, CDR2 YSLEER. The CDR3 loop is CASSQGAGRSYEQYF.

The J gene is TRBJ2-5, the V gene TRBV5-1. Germline CDR1 reads SGHRS; CDR2 reads YFSETQ. This CDR3 has 13 residues. CDR3 amino acids: CASSLQVQETQYF.

The V call is TRBV7-2, the J call TRBJ2-1. Per the germline V gene, CDR1 is SGHTA and CDR2 is FQGNSA. The CDR3 has 13 residues. The chain's CDR3 is CASTFRAGNEQFF.

The chain recombines TRBV5-1 with TRBJ1-2. Looked up from germline, CDR1 is SGHRS and CDR2 is YFSETQ. This CDR3 has 13 amino acids. CDR3 sequence reads: CASSLEVSYGYTF.

The chain links TRBV4-1 to TRBJ1-2. Looked up from germline, CDR1 is MGHRA and CDR2 is YSYEKL. There are 15 residues in the CDR3. The CDR3 here is CASSQDQDPGYGYTF.

The rearrangement joins TRBV5-1 to TRBJ2-1; TCRdb indicates TRBD1, and absent DNA this call remains unverified. The CDR3 length is 13 residues. The germline V gene has CDR1 SGHRS and CDR2 YFSETQ. CDR3 region: CASSYGTELEQFF.

CDR3 sequence reads: CASSQILAGGTDTQYF. The chain recombines TRBV4-1 with TRBJ2-3. This CDR3 contains 16 residues. CDR1 is MGHRA and CDR2 is YSYEKL in the germline V gene.

The chain links TRBV29-1 to TRBJ1-2. The CDR3 is 14 residues long. The germline CDR1 and CDR2 sequences are SQVTM and ANQGSEA. The CDR3 sequence: CSVSVQVGGYGYTF.

This rearrangement joins TRBV13 to TRBJ2-7; the D call from TCRdb, TRBD2, cannot be confirmed without DNA. CDR1 is PRHDT and CDR2 is FYEKMQ in the germline V gene (reference sequence). The CDR3 length is 15 residues. Here the CDR3 reads CASSLVSLGTYEQYF.

This chain joins TRBV7-9 and TRBJ1-2; the TCRdb call, TRBD1, lacks DNA for checking. This CDR3 region has 15 residues. CDR1 is SEHNR, CDR2 FQNEAQ, per germline (reference sequence). The CDR3 sequence is CASSPADRGNYGYTF.

V is TRBV6-1 and J is TRBJ2-7; absent DNA, TCRdb's TRBD1 call cannot be checked. CDR1 and CDR2 (germline): MNHNS, SASEGT. The CDR3 spans 15 residues. CDR3 loop: CASRGVETGSYEQYF.

CDR3 loop: CASSQGSGAISNQPQHF. The chain is built from TRBV6-1 and TRBJ1-5; TCRdb's D call of TRBD1 is untestable without DNA. CDR1 and CDR2 from the germline V gene are MNHNS and SASEGT. This CDR3 spans 17 amino acids.

The genes are TRBV3-1 and TRBJ2-1; there is no DNA to check the TCRdb D call of TRBD1. CDR3 length equals 17 residues. The germline CDR1 and CDR2 sequences are LGHDT and YNNKEL (reference sequence). The chain's CDR3 is CASSQVGTGSSYNEQFF.

The rearrangement joins TRBV12-3 or TRBV12-4 to TRBJ2-3; lacking DNA, the TRBD2 call made by TCRdb goes unchecked. The CDR3 length is 16 residues. The CDR3 sequence is CASSAQLAGGTDTQYF.

The rearrangement joins TRBV24-1 to TRBJ1-1; TCRdb lists TRBD1, though no DNA is available to test this call. The CDR3 is made up of 15 amino acids. CDR1 is KGHDR and CDR2 is SFDVKD in the germline V gene. The CDR3 sequence is CATSDPTSGGTEAFF.

The chain couples TRBV9 to TRBJ1-4; the TCRdb D gene call, TRBD1, has no DNA to confirm it. The CDR3 is 15 residues long. Germline assignment: CDR1 SGDLS and CDR2 YYNGEE. CDR3: CASSSGGGASGKLFF.

The V and J genes are TRBV11-3 and TRBJ2-5; TCRdb lists TRBD1, though no DNA is available to test this call. Germline CDR1 and CDR2: SGHNT and YENEEA. The CDR3 totals 15 residues. CDR3 protein: CASSLGQGMGETQYF.

This rearrangement joins TRBV7-2 to TRBJ2-5; no DNA is available, so the TRBD1 call from TCRdb remains unchecked. Germline V gene sequence: CDR1 SGHTA, CDR2 FQGNSA. CDR3 length: 11 residues. CDR3 loop: CASSRGGTQYF.

The chain recombines TRBV25-1 with TRBJ2-7; TCRdb selects TRBD2, and the lack of DNA leaves this call unchecked. Germline assignment: CDR1 MGHDK and CDR2 SYGVNS. The CDR3 runs 15 residues. The CDR3 loop is CASSGRGLAGYEQYF.

The chain carries TRBV20-1 and TRBJ2-3; the D call from TCRdb, TRBD1, cannot be confirmed without DNA. The CDR3 length is 15 residues. Germline CDR1 is DFQATT and CDR2 is SNEGSKA (reference sequence). The CDR3 sequence is CSVTPGTGVEDTQYF.

This chain uses TRBV7-2 with TRBJ1-2. This CDR3 is 12 amino acids long. From germline, CDR1 is SGHTA and CDR2 FQGNSA. The chain's CDR3 is CASSLEGLGYTF.

The chain joins TRBV7-2 to TRBJ1-4. CDR3 length: 12 amino acids. The germline gives CDR1 SGHTA, CDR2 FQGNSA. CDR3: CASSFDLGKLFF.

J is TRBJ2-7 and V is TRBV29-1; TCRdb designates TRBD1, a call that cannot be tested without DNA. The CDR3 sequence is 13 residues long. Germline CDR1 reads SQVTM; CDR2 reads ANQGSEA. The CDR3 loop is CSASPGQGYEQYF.

The V gene is TRBV4-2, the J gene TRBJ1-2. This CDR3 has 15 amino acids. Per germline, CDR1 LGHNA and CDR2 YNFKEQ. This CDR3 is CASSQESVTYYVGTF.

The chain uses TRBV12-3 or TRBV12-4 and TRBJ1-5. The CDR3 runs 14 residues. The CDR3 loop reads CASSLVAANQPQHF.

The chain links TRBV7-3 to TRBJ2-5. The CDR3 loop spans 15 amino acids. Looked up from germline, CDR1 is SGHTA and CDR2 is FQGTGA. The CDR3 sequence: CASSRYGPGRETQYF.